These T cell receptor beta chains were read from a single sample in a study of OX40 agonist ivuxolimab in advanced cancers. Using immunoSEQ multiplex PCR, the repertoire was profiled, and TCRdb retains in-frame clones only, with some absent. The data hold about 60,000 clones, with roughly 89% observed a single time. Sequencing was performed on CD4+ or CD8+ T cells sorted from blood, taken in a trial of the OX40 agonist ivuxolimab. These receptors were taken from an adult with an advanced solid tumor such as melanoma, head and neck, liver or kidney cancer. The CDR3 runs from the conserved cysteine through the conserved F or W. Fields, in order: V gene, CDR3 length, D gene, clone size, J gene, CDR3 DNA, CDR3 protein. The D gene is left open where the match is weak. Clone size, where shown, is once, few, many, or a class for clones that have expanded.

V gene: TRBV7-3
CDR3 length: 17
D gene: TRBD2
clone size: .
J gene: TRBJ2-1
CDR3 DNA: TGTGCCAGCAGCTTCGCCTCGGGAAGCGGGAAGTACAATGAGCAGTTCTTC
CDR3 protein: CASSFASGSGKYNEQFF

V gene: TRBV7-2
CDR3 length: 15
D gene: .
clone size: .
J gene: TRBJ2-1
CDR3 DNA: TGTGCCAGCAGCTTAGATCAGGGGATCTACAATGAGCAGTTCTTC
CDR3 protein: CASSLDQGIYNEQFF

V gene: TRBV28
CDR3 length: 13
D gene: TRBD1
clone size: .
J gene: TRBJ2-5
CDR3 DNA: TGTGCCAGCTTCCCGGGACAGGGGGAGACCCAGTACTTC
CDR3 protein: CASFPGQGETQYF

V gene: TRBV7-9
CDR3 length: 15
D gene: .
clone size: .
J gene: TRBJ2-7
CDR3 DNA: TGTGCCAGCAGCTTAGCGAGCGGGCAGACCTACGAGCAGTACTTC
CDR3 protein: CASSLASGQTYEQYF

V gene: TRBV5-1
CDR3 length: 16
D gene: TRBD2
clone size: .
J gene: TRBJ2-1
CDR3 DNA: TGCGCCAGCAGCGTTCTTGGCGCGGGAGACGTAGGTGAGCAGTTCTTC
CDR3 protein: CASSVLGAGDVGEQFF

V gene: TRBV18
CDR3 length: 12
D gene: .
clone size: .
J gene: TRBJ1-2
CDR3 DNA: TGTGCCAGCTCACCAGGGGATTTTGGCTACACCTTC
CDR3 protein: CASSPGDFGYTF

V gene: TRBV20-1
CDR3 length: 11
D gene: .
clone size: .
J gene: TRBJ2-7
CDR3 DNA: TGCAGTGCTAGTACTTCCTACGAGCAGTACTTC
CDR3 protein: CSASTSYEQYF

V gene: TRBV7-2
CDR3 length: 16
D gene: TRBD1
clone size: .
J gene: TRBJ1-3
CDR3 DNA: TGTGCCAGCAGCCCTACCCTGGACAGGGGTGGAAACACCATATATTTT
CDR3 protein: CASSPTLDRGGNTIYF

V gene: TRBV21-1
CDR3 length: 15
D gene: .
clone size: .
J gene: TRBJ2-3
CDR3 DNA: TGTGCCAGCAGCGGCAGGGACATCAGCACAGATACGCAGTATTTT
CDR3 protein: CASSGRDISTDTQYF

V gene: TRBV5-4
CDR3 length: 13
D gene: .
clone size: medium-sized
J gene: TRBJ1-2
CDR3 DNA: TGTGCCAGCAGCTTGTTTTCGGGAAATGGCTACACCTTC
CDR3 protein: CASSLFSGNGYTF

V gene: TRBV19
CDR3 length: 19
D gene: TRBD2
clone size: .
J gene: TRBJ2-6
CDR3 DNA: TGTGCCAGTAGCCTTGTCCCTCCGGGGGGGCCGGGAGGGGCCAACGTCCTGACTTTC
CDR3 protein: CASSLVPPGGPGGANVLTF

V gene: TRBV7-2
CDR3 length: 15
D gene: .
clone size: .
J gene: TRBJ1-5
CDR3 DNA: TGTGCCAGCAGCTTAGTGGCCAATAGCAATCAGCCCCAGCATTTT
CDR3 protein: CASSLVANSNQPQHF

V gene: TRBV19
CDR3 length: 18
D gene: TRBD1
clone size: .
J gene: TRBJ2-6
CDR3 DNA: TGTGCCAGTAGTCCTCGGACAGGCGCGATATCTGGGGCCAACGTCCTGACTTTC
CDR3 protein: CASSPRTGAISGANVLTF

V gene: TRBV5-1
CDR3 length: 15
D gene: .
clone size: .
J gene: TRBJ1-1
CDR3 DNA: TGCGCCAGCAGCTTGGGGACGGTTTCGAACACTGAAGCTTTCTTT
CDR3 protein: CASSLGTVSNTEAFF